Following are 10 T cell receptor beta chains from one sample sequenced in a study of blood T cell repertoires in COVID-19. This table comes from immunoSEQ multiplex PCR, and its TCRdb copy is limited to in-frame clones, with some not included. The profile shows about 400,000 clones, about nine tenths of them singletons. Sequenced: PBMCs or T cells enriched from blood (not recorded which). The origin of the receptors is a woman aged 25 to 39 who had recovered from COVID-19.

The CDR3 DNA is TGTGCCAGCAGTTATGGCGGGTTGAGGACAGATACGCAGTATTTT. Its translation: CASSYGGLRTDTQYF. V gene TRBV6-2 or TRBV6-3 combines with J gene TRBJ2-3; the D gene is possibly TRBD2 (5 bases). V was cut by 3 bases and J by 3 bases, with 13 bases left in between. CDR1 and CDR2 (germline): MNHEY, SVGEGT. CDR3 size: 15 residues.

V is TRBV27 and J is TRBJ1-1; 7 bases map to TRBD1. Germline V gene lookup returns CDR1 MNHEY and CDR2 SMNVEV (reference sequence). This CDR3 is 17 amino acids long. The junction had 8 bases not matched to a gene; V was cut back by 1 base and J by 0 bases. As DNA, the CDR3 is TGTGCCAGCAGTTTATTCAGGGGGTTAGGGATGAACACTGAAGCTTTCTTT. Protein: CASSLFRGLGMNTEAFF.

Comment on this clone: The sample has other DNA sequences that encode this CDR3 too. The gene calls are TRBV6-5 and TRBJ2-1; a possible D gene is TRBD1 (6 bases). The V and J ends lost 6 bases and 4 bases respectively, with 16 bases between them. This CDR3 contains 15 residues. Germline V gives CDR1 MNHEY, CDR2 SVGAGI. Here the CDR3 DNA reads TGTGCCAGCAGCTTATCAGGGGCGCCTTACAATGAGCAGTTCTTC. Its protein is CASSLSGAPYNEQFF.

The chain recombines TRBV6-5 with TRBJ2-7, with 11 bases identical to TRBD1. This CDR3 region has 14 residues. Germline trimming cut 5 bases from V and 4 bases from J; bases unmatched to any gene: 4. From germline, CDR1 is MNHEY and CDR2 SVGAGI. CDR3 coding DNA: TGTGCCAGCAGTAGGACAGGGGGCTTGTACGAGCAGTACTTC. As protein: CASSRTGGLYEQYF.

The chain links TRBV5-4 to TRBJ2-1; 7 bases are a match to TRBD1. V shed 5 bases and J 1 base; nucleotides not matched to a gene: 6. CDR3 size: 15 residues. Germline CDR1 reads SGHNT; CDR2 reads YYREEE (reference sequence). The CDR3 is CASRGDSISYNEQFF. DNA of the CDR3: TGTGCCAGCAGGGGGGACAGCATTTCCTACAATGAGCAGTTCTTC.

As concerns this clone: Other DNA sequences within the sample encode an identical CDR3. The V and J genes are TRBV5-4 and TRBJ2-5; 14 bases are shared with TRBD2. The V and J ends lost 0 bases and 1 base, in that order; junction bases with no gene match: 2. This CDR3 spans 17 amino acids. The germline gives CDR1 SGHNT, CDR2 YYREEE (reference sequence). CDR3 sequence (DNA): TGTGCCAGCAGCTTGGGGGGACTAGCGGGGGCCCAAGAGACCCAGTACTTC. As protein: CASSLGGLAGAQETQYF.

The chain joins TRBV30 to TRBJ1-1, with TRBD1 as a possible D gene (6 bases). Looked up from germline, CDR1 is GTSNPN and CDR2 is SVGIG (reference sequence). Trimming took off 0 bases at V and 3 bases at J, with 8 bases between the two ends. The CDR3 extends over 13 amino acids. The CDR3 DNA reads TGTGCCTGGAGTGTAGGACAGTACACTGAAGCTTTCTTT. This sequence encodes CAWSVGQYTEAFF.

The rearrangement joins TRBV11-2 to TRBJ1-1; 8 positions agree with TRBD1. V was pared by 2 bases and J by 5 bases, with 4 bases of the junction left unmatched. This CDR3 contains 14 residues. CDR1 is SGHAT and CDR2 is FQNNGV in the germline V gene. The DNA for the CDR3 is TGTGCCAGCAGCTTACGGACAGGGAGGACTGAAGCTTTCTTT. This translates into CASSLRTGRTEAFF.

V and J are TRBV28 and TRBJ1-5; D may be TRBD1 (6 bases). Trimming removed 6 bases from V and 4 bases from J, with 13 bases in between. The length of the CDR3 is 14 residues. Germline V gene data show CDR1 as MDHEN and CDR2 as SYDVKM. CDR3 sequence reads: CASSQGSNNQPQHF. CDR3 sequence (DNA): TGTGCCAGCAGCCAGGGGAGTAATAATCAGCCCCAGCATTTT.

This clone has only one observation. The chain employs TRBV7-6 and TRBJ2-1; 7 bases are shared with TRBD2. This CDR3 region has 19 residues. Germline CDR1 SGHVS, CDR2 FNYEAQ. The V gene end was trimmed by 5 bases and the J gene end by 2 bases; junction bases not matched to a gene: 18. Here the CDR3 DNA reads TGTGCCAGCAGCCGAGAAACTAGCGCACCACTGGGGACCTACAATGAGCAGTTCTTC. It codes for CASSRETSAPLGTYNEQFF.